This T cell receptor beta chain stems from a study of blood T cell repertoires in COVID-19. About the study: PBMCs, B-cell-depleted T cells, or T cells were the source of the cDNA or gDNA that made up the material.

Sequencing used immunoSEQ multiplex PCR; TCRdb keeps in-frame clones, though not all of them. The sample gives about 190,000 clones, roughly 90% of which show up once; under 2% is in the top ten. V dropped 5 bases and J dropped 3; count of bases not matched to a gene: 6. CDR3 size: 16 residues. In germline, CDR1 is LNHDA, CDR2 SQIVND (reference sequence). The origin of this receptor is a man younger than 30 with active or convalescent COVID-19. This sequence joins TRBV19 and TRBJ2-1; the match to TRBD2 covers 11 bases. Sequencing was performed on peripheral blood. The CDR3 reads CASSPQGLAVYNEQFF. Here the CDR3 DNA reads TGTGCCAGTAGTCCCCAGGGACTAGCGGTCTACAATGAGCAGTTCTTC.